This paragraph reports one TCR beta chain. Its target is unknown. The CDR3 totals 15 residues. After removal of 1 base from V and 8 bases from J, the junction contained 7 bases not matched to a gene. Per germline, CDR1 SGHDT and CDR2 YYEEEE. This specimen comes from a study of cytotoxic CD8 clonotypes in ibrutinib-treated CLL. About the research overall: Sample averages reached 260,000 or so productive templates and 85,000 to 100,000 productive rearrangements. Findings of the study overall: Clonality was elevated at ibrutinib response and had returned toward baseline at progression.

The table came from immunoSEQ multiplex PCR; TCRdb's copy has only in-frame clones and leaves some out. The sample lists approximately 320,000 clones, roughly two thirds seen once, with around 6.5% in the top ten. The sample in question was PBMCs, obtained after 36 months of ibrutinib treatment. The sequence was obtained from a human donor with chronic lymphocytic leukemia. The rearrangement links TRBV5-6 to TRBJ2-1, with 9 bases fitting TRBD2. The CDR3 coding sequence is TGTGCCAGCAGCTTGCCGCGTAGCGGGAGTGATGAGCAGTTCTTC. This codes for CASSLPRSGSDEQFF.